The 15 T cell receptor beta chains presented below share a single source sample, sequenced in a study of shared clonotypes between healthy human individuals. TCRdb keeps only in-frame clones here, not all; method: immunoSEQ multiplex PCR. The repertoire holds fewer than 650,000 clones, with 76% as singletons. Material for sequencing was PBMCs. These receptor sequences come from a woman in her forties in good health. Some clones in this sample may be carry-over from other donors' samples.

This chain uses TRBV10-3 with TRBJ2-5; TRBD2 is a possible D gene (5 bases). Trimming took off 3 bases at V and 4 bases at J, with 18 bases between the two ends. Per germline, CDR1 ENHRY and CDR2 SYGVKD. This CDR3 is 16 amino acids long. The CDR3 DNA reads as TGTGCCATCAGTGACCCCTCTGAGGGAAGAGGAGAGACCCAGTACTTC. Translating it yields CAISDPSEGRGETQYF.

This clone was found a few times. Other DNA sequences within the sample encode an identical CDR3. This chain connects TRBV7-2 to TRBJ2-1; 8 nucleotides line up with TRBD1. CDR1 and CDR2 (germline): SGHTA, FQGNSA. This CDR3 spans 15 amino acids. V lost 5 bases to trimming and J lost 2 bases; unmatched junction nucleotides: 5. The CDR3 region is CASSPQGETYNEQFF. CDR3 sequence (DNA): TGTGCCAGCAGCCCACAGGGGGAAACCTACAATGAGCAGTTCTTC. The variable domain in full, with the rest retrieved from reference TRBV7-2 and TRBJ2-1, is GAGVSQSPSNKVTEKGKDVELRCDPISGHTALYWYRQSLGQGLEFLIYFQGNSAPDKSGLPSDRFSAERTGGSVSTLTIQRTQQEDSAVYLCASSPQGETYNEQFFGPGTRLTVL.

This clone was counted a few times. The V gene is TRBV7-9, the J gene TRBJ2-4; 14 bases agree with TRBD2. Germline-derived CDR1 and CDR2 are SEHNR and FQNEAQ (reference sequence). Losses at the gene ends were 5 bases for V and 2 bases for J; bases not matched to a gene: 11. The CDR3 is 19 amino acids. The CDR3 DNA is TGTGCCAGCAGCCACCCTCTCGGACTAGCGGGAGGACCCAAAAACATTCAGTACTTC. Translated: CASSHPLGLAGGPKNIQYF.

This clone was counted between two and nine times. V is TRBV15 and J is TRBJ1-5; maybe TRBD1 (6 bases). Trimming shortened V by 0 bases and J by 7 bases, and 10 bases separated the two germline ends. The CDR3 is made up of 14 amino acids. Per germline, CDR1 LNHNV and CDR2 YYDKDF (reference sequence). In DNA form, the CDR3 reads TGTGCCACCAGCAGAGATTCTGGGGGCCAGCCCCAGCATTTT. Translating gives CATSRDSGGQPQHF.

The chain couples TRBV6-5 to TRBJ2-7; D tentatively fits TRBD1 or TRBD2 (5 bases each). Germline V gene data show CDR1 as MNHEY and CDR2 as SVGAGI. The V and J ends lost 6 bases and 3 bases respectively, with 18 bases between them. This CDR3 region has 15 residues. CDR3 protein: CASRPVFRDVYEQYF. In DNA form, the CDR3 reads TGTGCCAGCAGACCGGTTTTCCGGGACGTCTACGAGCAGTACTTC.

Points on this clone: Other DNA sequences within the sample encode an identical CDR3. For the CDR3, the DNA is TGTGCCAGCTCACCGGCCAGTCAAGAGACCCAGTACTTC. Its protein product is CASSPASQETQYF. V and J are TRBV18 and TRBJ2-5; D is unresolved. The CDR3 is 13 amino acids. CDR1 and CDR2 from the germline V gene are KGHSH and LQKENI. Trimming stripped 3 bases from V and 2 bases from J, with 7 bases between.

The chain couples TRBV27 to TRBJ2-3; D call uncertain. The germline V and J ends were trimmed by 4 bases and 4 bases, with 9 bases remaining between them. Germline V gene sequence: CDR1 MNHEY, CDR2 SMNVEV (reference sequence). CDR3 length: 13 amino acids. The CDR3 loop reads CASSSLGADTQYF. CDR3 coding DNA: TGTGCCAGCAGTTCCCTGGGCGCAGATACGCAGTATTTT.

The rearrangement uses TRBV9 and TRBJ2-1; 8 positions agree with TRBD2. V lost 0 bases and J lost 6; bases outside the gene matches: 8. Looked up from germline, CDR1 is SGDLS and CDR2 is YYNGEE. The CDR3 has 16 amino acids. This CDR3 reads CASSVGSGTRSNEQFF. The CDR3 nucleotides are TGTGCCAGCAGCGTAGGATCTGGGACTAGGAGCAATGAGCAGTTCTTC.

This chain uses TRBV6-1 with TRBJ1-5; D gene unclear. The V gene's germline CDR1 is MNHNS and CDR2 SASEGT. This CDR3 is 14 amino acids long. V was trimmed by 1 base and J by 5 bases, leaving 9 bases between them. The DNA for the CDR3 is TGTGCCAGCAGTGAAGGTCAGGCATATCAGCCCCAGCATTTT. It encodes CASSEGQAYQPQHF.

J is TRBJ2-7 and V is TRBV27, with D perhaps TRBD1 (6 bases). Germline lookup yields CDR1 MNHEY and CDR2 SMNVEV (reference sequence). This CDR3 contains 16 residues. V was cut by 3 bases and J by 2 bases, with 17 bases left in between. Here the CDR3 reads CASSFGRARGTYEQYF. The CDR3 region has the DNA TGTGCCAGCAGTTTTGGCCGGGCTAGGGGGACCTACGAGCAGTACTTC.

This clone was found once. This may be a read error, as it is one base from a much larger clone. The sample holds other DNA sequences that translate to the same CDR3. This chain connects TRBV7-2 to TRBJ2-7; D remains ambiguous. CDR1 is SGHTA and CDR2 is FQGNSA in the germline V gene. The CDR3 is made up of 13 amino acids. V was pared by 0 bases and J by 3 bases, with 6 bases between. The CDR3 is CASSLAGSYEQYF. For the CDR3, the DNA is TGTGCCAGCAGCTTAGCGGGAAGCTACGAGCAGTACTTC.

Remarks on this clone: At one boundary the junction diverges from the germline segment, which might be a read error. The chain has TRBV5-1 and TRBJ2-3, with TRBD1 matching over 7 bases. Germline lookup yields CDR1 SGHRS and CDR2 YFSETQ. CDR3 size: 15 residues. CDR3 DNA: TGCGCCAGCAGCTTTGAGGGGGCGCGAACAGGTACGCAGTATTTT. It codes for CASSFEGARTGTQYF.

The CDR3 coding sequence is TGTGCCAGCAGCCTCCGACAGGGCGGCTACGAGCAGTACTTC. Translating gives CASSLRQGGYEQYF. This chain connects TRBV7-9 to TRBJ2-5, with 7 bases matching TRBD1. The J call is in doubt because the DNA end fits TRBJ2-7 better. Looked up from germline, CDR1 is SEHNR and CDR2 is FQNEAQ (reference sequence). This CDR3 has 14 amino acids.

A word on this clone: One end of the junction does not line up with germline, which may come from a read error. The gene calls are TRBV10-3 and TRBJ1-5; D is undetermined. This CDR3 is built from 13 residues. Germline V gives CDR1 ENHRY, CDR2 SYGVKD. The CDR3 nucleotides read TGTGCCATCGGTGACACGGGAAATCAGCCCCAGCATTTT. It is translated as CAIGDTGNQPQHF.

J is TRBJ2-6 and V is TRBV7-9; D gene unclear. The CDR3 sequence is 14 residues long. Per germline, CDR1 SEHNR and CDR2 FQNEAQ (reference sequence). Deletions cut 5 bases from V and 3 bases from J, with 8 bases between. The CDR3 region has the DNA TGTGCCAGCAGCCCAGCCGTTGGGGCCAACGTCCTGACTTTC. Its protein product is CASSPAVGANVLTF.